The rows below give T cell receptor beta chains drawn from one sample of a study of T cell changes during pregnancy in multiple sclerosis. Repertoires were generated with immunoSEQ multiplex PCR, while TCRdb's copy carries only in-frame clones and drops some. Here the sample spans tens of thousands of clones, 90% to 95% being singletons. The input for sequencing was peripheral blood, taken in the third trimester of pregnancy. The receptors were gathered from a female donor with multiple sclerosis, enrolled in a pregnancy study. Each CDR3 is given with its conserved first and last residue. Fields, in order: clone size, J gene, V gene, D gene, CDR3 protein, CDR3 DNA. D genes are given only for firm matches. Expanded clones are given a class, and other clones once, few, many or no size at all.

size: -
J: TRBJ2-1
V: TRBV6-1
D: TRBD2
CDR3: CASNLAGDPTGEQFF
DNA: TGTGCCAGCAATTTAGCGGGAGACCCGACGGGTGAGCAGTTCTTC

size: -
J: TRBJ2-1
V: TRBV7-3
D: TRBD2
CDR3: CASSLELSGSSYNEQFF
DNA: TGTGCCAGCAGCTTAGAGCTTAGCGGGAGCTCCTACAATGAGCAGTTCTTC

size: -
J: TRBJ2-2
V: TRBV2
D: -
CDR3: CASRSRATGELFF
DNA: TGTGCCAGCAGATCGAGAGCCACCGGGGAGCTGTTTTTT

size: -
J: TRBJ2-6
V: TRBV2
D: TRBD2
CDR3: CASSSTSGRAVVNVLTF
DNA: TGTGCCAGCAGTTCGACTAGCGGGAGGGCCGTCGTCAACGTCCTGACTTTC

size: -
J: TRBJ2-7
V: TRBV5-6
D: TRBD1
CDR3: CASSLRDRPYEQYF
DNA: TGTGCCAGCAGCTTGAGGGACAGGCCCTACGAGCAGTACTTC

size: -
J: TRBJ2-3
V: TRBV10-3
D: TRBD1
CDR3: CAISGQDRGIGDTQYF
DNA: TGTGCCATCAGTGGGCAGGACAGGGGAATTGGAGATACGCAGTATTTT

size: -
J: TRBJ2-1
V: TRBV28
D: TRBD1
CDR3: CASSPGTGDEQFF
DNA: TGTGCCAGCAGTCCAGGGACAGGGGACGAGCAGTTCTTC

size: -
J: TRBJ1-4
V: TRBV5-1
D: TRBD1
CDR3: CASSQGTGNRGNEKLFF
DNA: TGCGCCAGCAGCCAAGGGACAGGGAATAGGGGAAATGAAAAACTGTTTTTT

size: -
J: TRBJ2-7
V: TRBV2
D: TRBD2
CDR3: CASNSQGLAGGYEQYF
DNA: TGTGCCAGCAACTCCCAGGGACTAGCGGGAGGGTACGAGCAGTACTTC

size: -
J: TRBJ1-1
V: TRBV7-9
D: -
CDR3: CASSLVAQSAFF
DNA: TGTGCCAGCAGCTTAGTCGCCCAGTCAGCTTTCTTT

size: -
J: TRBJ2-7
V: TRBV18
D: -
CDR3: CASSPTGLYYEQYF
DNA: TGTGCCAGCTCACCGACGGGACTCTACTACGAGCAGTACTTC

size: -
J: TRBJ1-4
V: TRBV28
D: -
CDR3: CASSSRRRQAQGEKLFF
DNA: TGTGCCAGCAGTTCCCGCAGGAGACAGGCCCAGGGTGAAAAACTGTTTTTT

size: -
J: TRBJ2-1
V: TRBV11-2
D: TRBD2
CDR3: CASSPGTSGSNEQFF
DNA: TGTGCCAGCAGCCCAGGGACTAGCGGCAGCAATGAGCAGTTCTTC

size: -
J: TRBJ2-7
V: TRBV7-3
D: TRBD1
CDR3: CASSSYPGQGYEQYF
DNA: TGTGCCAGCAGCTCCTACCCGGGACAGGGATACGAGCAGTACTTC

size: -
J: TRBJ2-3
V: TRBV7-2
D: TRBD2
CDR3: CASSLVATSLHTQYF
DNA: TGTGCCAGCAGCTTAGTAGCGACTAGCTTGCATACGCAGTATTTT

size: -
J: TRBJ2-4
V: TRBV2
D: -
CDR3: CASWTVAKNIQYF
DNA: TGTGCCAGTTGGACAGTAGCCAAAAACATTCAGTACTTC

size: -
J: TRBJ2-1
V: TRBV7-8
D: TRBD2
CDR3: CASSRRSGSFHEQFF
DNA: TGTGCCAGCAGCCGGAGAAGCGGGAGTTTTCATGAGCAGTTCTTC

size: -
J: TRBJ2-5
V: TRBV5-6
D: TRBD2
CDR3: CASILRTSGPPETQYF
DNA: TGTGCCAGCATCCTCCGGACTAGCGGGCCCCCAGAGACCCAGTACTTC

size: -
J: TRBJ2-7
V: TRBV7-9
D: TRBD1
CDR3: CASSLQGVSYEQYF
DNA: TGTGCCAGCAGCTTACAGGGGGTCTCCTACGAGCAGTACTTC

size: -
J: TRBJ1-1
V: TRBV23-1
D: -
CDR3: CASSQSSWGNTEAFF
DNA: TGCGCCAGCAGTCAATCGTCGTGGGGCAACACTGAAGCTTTCTTT

size: -
J: TRBJ2-7
V: TRBV27
D: -
CDR3: CASSRTRTYEQYF
DNA: TGTGCCAGCAGTCGGACTCGTACCTACGAGCAGTACTTC

size: -
J: TRBJ1-4
V: TRBV5-6
D: -
CDR3: CASSQDRGSNEKLFF
DNA: TGTGCCAGCAGCCAGGATCGAGGGTCTAATGAAAAACTGTTTTTT

size: once
J: TRBJ1-1
V: TRBV27
D: -
CDR3: CASSMTENTEAFF
DNA: TGTGCCAGCTCGATGACTGAGAACACTGAAGCTTTCTTT

size: -
J: TRBJ1-2
V: TRBV30
D: TRBD1
CDR3: CAWSLGGLLYGYTF
DNA: TGTGCCTGGAGTCTAGGGGGCTTACTCTATGGCTACACCTTC

size: -
J: TRBJ2-3
V: TRBV28
D: TRBD2
CDR3: CASSTLAGVTDTQYF
DNA: TGTGCCAGCAGTACACTAGCGGGGGTCACAGATACGCAGTATTTT

size: -
J: TRBJ1-1
V: TRBV30
D: TRBD1
CDR3: CAWSRQGGSEAFF
DNA: TGTGCCTGGAGTAGGCAGGGGGGCTCTGAAGCTTTCTTT

size: -
J: TRBJ1-4
V: TRBV5-1
D: -
CDR3: CASSPTGLGEKLFF
DNA: TGCGCCAGCAGCCCCACAGGGCTCGGGGAAAAACTGTTTTTT

size: once
J: TRBJ1-4
V: TRBV5-4
D: TRBD1
CDR3: CASSYDRGQEKLFF
DNA: TGTGCCAGCAGCTACGACAGGGGGCAGGAAAAACTGTTTTTT

size: -
J: TRBJ2-7
V: TRBV11-2
D: TRBD1
CDR3: CASSPLGQGTYEQYF
DNA: TGTGCCAGCAGCCCTTTAGGACAGGGGACCTACGAGCAGTACTTC

size: once
J: TRBJ2-1
V: TRBV5-4
D: TRBD2
CDR3: CASSGLAGVNEQFF
DNA: TGTGCCAGCAGCGGACTAGCGGGAGTGAATGAGCAGTTCTTC

size: -
J: TRBJ2-2
V: TRBV9
D: TRBD1
CDR3: CASSVLEGAGTGELFF
DNA: TGTGCCAGCAGCGTATTAGAGGGGGCGGGCACCGGGGAGCTGTTTTTT

size: -
J: TRBJ2-5
V: TRBV5-8
D: -
CDR3: CASILRGGRETQYF
DNA: TGTGCCAGCATCCTACGAGGGGGTCGGGAGACCCAGTACTTC

size: -
J: TRBJ2-1
V: TRBV15
D: TRBD2
CDR3: CATSATGTRSGSSYNEQFF
DNA: TGTGCCACCAGCGCGACCGGGACTAGGTCAGGGAGCTCCTACAATGAGCAGTTCTTC

size: -
J: TRBJ2-2
V: TRBV15
D: TRBD2
CDR3: CATSRGLAGVKTGELFF
DNA: TGTGCCACCAGCAGAGGTCTTGCGGGAGTAAAAACCGGGGAGCTGTTTTTT

size: -
J: TRBJ1-5
V: TRBV11-3
D: -
CDR3: CASSYADNQPQHF
DNA: TGTGCCAGCAGCTACGCAGACAATCAGCCCCAGCATTTT

size: -
J: TRBJ1-2
V: TRBV28
D: -
CDR3: CASDSRNYGYTF
DNA: TGTGCCAGCGATTCACGGAACTATGGCTACACCTTC

size: -
J: TRBJ1-1
V: TRBV7-9
D: -
CDR3: CASSLVGELNTEAFF
DNA: TGTGCCAGCAGCTTAGTCGGGGAGTTGAACACTGAAGCTTTCTTT

size: -
J: TRBJ2-3
V: TRBV29-1
D: TRBD2
CDR3: CSVGEGPHRTDTQYF
DNA: TGCAGCGTTGGGGAGGGTCCCCACCGCACAGATACGCAGTATTTT

size: -
J: TRBJ2-7
V: TRBV7-6
D: TRBD1
CDR3: CASSDTGTGFYEQYF
DNA: TGTGCCAGCAGCGATACCGGGACAGGGTTCTACGAGCAGTACTTC

size: -
J: TRBJ2-7
V: TRBV7-2
D: -
CDR3: CASSLGGDYEQYF
DNA: TGTGCCAGCAGCTTAGGCGGGGACTACGAGCAGTACTTC

size: -
J: TRBJ2-1
V: TRBV28
D: TRBD2
CDR3: CASSLVTSGRAGQFF
DNA: TGTGCCAGCAGTTTGGTGACTAGCGGGAGGGCCGGGCAGTTCTTC

size: -
J: TRBJ2-1
V: TRBV5-5
D: -
CDR3: CASSSAPTATYNEQFF
DNA: TGTGCCAGCAGCTCTGCCCCGACAGCTACCTACAATGAGCAGTTCTTC

size: -
J: TRBJ2-5
V: TRBV19
D: -
CDR3: CASSIAETQYF
DNA: TGTGCCAGTAGTATAGCGGAGACCCAGTACTTC

size: few
J: TRBJ1-1
V: TRBV7-9
D: -
CDR3: CASSSPGGYAEAFF
DNA: TGTGCCAGCAGCTCCCCCGGGGGGTACGCTGAAGCTTTCTTT

size: -
J: TRBJ2-1
V: TRBV9
D: -
CDR3: CASSAKGDRTYNEQFF
DNA: TGTGCCAGCAGCGCGAAGGGGGACCGTACTTACAATGAGCAGTTCTTC

size: once
J: TRBJ2-1
V: TRBV27
D: -
CDR3: CASSSAAGGGYNEQFF
DNA: TGTGCCAGCAGTTCCGCTGCAGGAGGAGGCTACAATGAGCAGTTCTTC